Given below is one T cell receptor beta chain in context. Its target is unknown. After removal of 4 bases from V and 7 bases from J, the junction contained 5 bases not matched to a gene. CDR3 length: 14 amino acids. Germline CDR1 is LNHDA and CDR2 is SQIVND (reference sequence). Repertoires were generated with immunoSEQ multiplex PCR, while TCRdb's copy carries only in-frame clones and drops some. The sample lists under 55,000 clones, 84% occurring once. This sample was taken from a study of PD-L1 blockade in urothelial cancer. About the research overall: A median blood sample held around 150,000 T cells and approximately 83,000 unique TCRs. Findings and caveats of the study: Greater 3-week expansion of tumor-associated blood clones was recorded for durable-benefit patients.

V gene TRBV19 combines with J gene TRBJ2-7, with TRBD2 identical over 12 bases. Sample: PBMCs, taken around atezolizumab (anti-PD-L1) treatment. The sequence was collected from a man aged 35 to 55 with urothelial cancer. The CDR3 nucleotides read TGTGCCAGTAGTACGACTAGCGGGAGCAGGGAGCAGTACTTC. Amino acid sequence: CASSTTSGSREQYF.